These T cell receptor beta chains were read from a single sample in a study of cytomegalovirus exposure and HLA in healthy donors. Produced via immunoSEQ multiplex PCR; TCRdb's table is partial and in-frame only. The data contain 150,000 to 200,000 clones, 82% of them singletons. The sample comprised PBMCs. These receptors were taken from a man in his forties in good health and CMV-seronegative. CDR3s include the opening cysteine and the closing phenylalanine or tryptophan. Each record gives: J gene, clone size, D gene, V gene, CDR3 DNA, CDR3 protein. The D gene is left open where the match is weak. Part of the rows lack a size; the others show once, few, many or a class for expanded clones.

j_call: TRBJ1-1; clone_size: NA; d_call: TRBD1; v_call: TRBV14; cdr3_nt: TGTGCCAGCAGCCGGGGACAGGGAGGGAACACTGAAGCTTTCTTT; cdr3_aa: CASSRGQGGNTEAFF
j_call: TRBJ2-2; clone_size: NA; d_call: TRBD2; v_call: TRBV7-2; cdr3_nt: TGTGCCAGCAGCGCTAGCGGAACCGGGGAGCTGTTTTTT; cdr3_aa: CASSASGTGELFF
j_call: TRBJ2-3; clone_size: NA; d_call: NA; v_call: TRBV7-3; cdr3_nt: TGTGCCAGCAGCTCTAGAGTACCAGATACGCAGTATTTT; cdr3_aa: CASSSRVPDTQYF
j_call: TRBJ2-3; clone_size: NA; d_call: NA; v_call: TRBV4-3; cdr3_nt: TGCGCCAGCAGCCTTATTAACCGGGCAGATACGCAGTATTTT; cdr3_aa: CASSLINRADTQYF
j_call: TRBJ1-2; clone_size: NA; d_call: NA; v_call: TRBV18; cdr3_nt: TGTGCCAGCTCACCTTTCACAGGGCCAGATGATGGCTACACCTTC; cdr3_aa: CASSPFTGPDDGYTF
j_call: TRBJ1-1; clone_size: NA; d_call: TRBD1; v_call: TRBV18; cdr3_nt: TGTGCCAGCTCACCACCGGGACAGGGAAAGACTGAAGCTTTCTTT; cdr3_aa: CASSPPGQGKTEAFF
j_call: TRBJ2-3; clone_size: NA; d_call: TRBD1; v_call: TRBV5-1; cdr3_nt: TGCGCCAGCAGCTTGGGACAGGGGGGCACAGATACGCAGTATTTT; cdr3_aa: CASSLGQGGTDTQYF
j_call: TRBJ2-5; clone_size: NA; d_call: NA; v_call: TRBV11-2; cdr3_nt: TGTGCCAGCAGCCCGCCCAGAAGGACTTCGCAAGAGACCCAGTACTTC; cdr3_aa: CASSPPRRTSQETQYF
j_call: TRBJ2-7; clone_size: NA; d_call: NA; v_call: TRBV28; cdr3_nt: TGTGCCAGCAGACGGGGTGGGAGCTCCTACGAGCAGTACTTC; cdr3_aa: CASRRGGSSYEQYF
j_call: TRBJ2-3; clone_size: NA; d_call: NA; v_call: TRBV5-1; cdr3_nt: TGCGCCAGCAGCTTGGAGGGAGTGGGCACAGATACGCAGTATTTT; cdr3_aa: CASSLEGVGTDTQYF
j_call: TRBJ2-3; clone_size: NA; d_call: TRBD1; v_call: TRBV5-6; cdr3_nt: TGTGCCAGCAGCCGCGGACAGGTCACAGATACGCAGTATTTT; cdr3_aa: CASSRGQVTDTQYF
j_call: TRBJ1-6; clone_size: NA; d_call: TRBD1; v_call: TRBV7-9; cdr3_nt: TGTTCCAGCAGACGCCCGGGACAGGGGCATTCACCCCTCCACTTT; cdr3_aa: CSSRRPGQGHSPLHF
j_call: TRBJ2-5; clone_size: NA; d_call: TRBD2; v_call: TRBV4-1; cdr3_nt: TGCGCCAGCAGCCAAGGTCTGACTAGCGGGGGAGAGACCCAGTACTTC; cdr3_aa: CASSQGLTSGGETQYF
j_call: TRBJ2-2; clone_size: NA; d_call: TRBD2; v_call: TRBV9; cdr3_nt: TGTGCCAGCGGCGTAGAACTAGCGGACACCGGGGAGCTGTTTTTT; cdr3_aa: CASGVELADTGELFF
j_call: TRBJ2-1; clone_size: NA; d_call: TRBD2; v_call: TRBV28; cdr3_nt: TGTGCCAGCAGCCCGGGACTAGCGGACCTGGGGAAGTTCTTC; cdr3_aa: CASSPGLADLGKFF
j_call: TRBJ2-3; clone_size: NA; d_call: TRBD1; v_call: TRBV2; cdr3_nt: TGTGCCAGCCTATTTACAGGGGGACGCACAGATACGCAGTATTTT; cdr3_aa: CASLFTGGRTDTQYF
j_call: TRBJ2-1; clone_size: once; d_call: NA; v_call: TRBV7-2; cdr3_nt: TGTGCCAGCAGCTTAGGTGGGGCAGGGGTAAGGCATGAGCAGTTCTTC; cdr3_aa: CASSLGGAGVRHEQFF
j_call: TRBJ2-5; clone_size: NA; d_call: TRBD2; v_call: TRBV7-2; cdr3_nt: TGTGCCAGCAGCCCCAACCCCGGGACTAGCGGAGAGACCCAGTACTTC; cdr3_aa: CASSPNPGTSGETQYF
j_call: TRBJ2-7; clone_size: NA; d_call: NA; v_call: TRBV11-2; cdr3_nt: TGTGCCAGCAGCTTAGATCTTTTGGGCAGGGCCTACGAGCAGTACTTC; cdr3_aa: CASSLDLLGRAYEQYF
j_call: TRBJ2-3; clone_size: NA; d_call: TRBD1; v_call: TRBV5-4; cdr3_nt: TGTGCCAGCAGCCCCCGGACAGGGAGCACAGATACGCAGTATTTT; cdr3_aa: CASSPRTGSTDTQYF
j_call: TRBJ1-1; clone_size: few; d_call: NA; v_call: TRBV25-1; cdr3_nt: TGTGCCAGCAGTGTGGTCGGTGAGTCTTTCTTT; cdr3_aa: CASSVVGESFF
j_call: TRBJ2-7; clone_size: NA; d_call: TRBD1; v_call: TRBV28; cdr3_nt: TGTGCCAGCAGTTCCACAGGGGGCAGGACTCTTGAGCAGTACTTC; cdr3_aa: CASSSTGGRTLEQYF
j_call: TRBJ2-1; clone_size: NA; d_call: NA; v_call: TRBV29-1; cdr3_nt: TGCAGCGTTTCCTACTCTGGGCGGGGACCCTACAATGAGCAGTTCTTC; cdr3_aa: CSVSYSGRGPYNEQFF
j_call: TRBJ1-2; clone_size: NA; d_call: TRBD1; v_call: TRBV28; cdr3_nt: TGTGCCAGCAGAGGACAGGGTACTAACTATGGCTACACCTTC; cdr3_aa: CASRGQGTNYGYTF
j_call: TRBJ1-4; clone_size: NA; d_call: NA; v_call: TRBV7-9; cdr3_nt: TGTGCCAGCAGCTTAGTTCGTGAAAAACTGTTTTTT; cdr3_aa: CASSLVREKLFF
j_call: TRBJ2-1; clone_size: NA; d_call: TRBD2; v_call: TRBV6-1; cdr3_nt: TGTGCCAGCAGAGGTCGACTAGCGGGGGCGCCAAAGCAGTTCTTC; cdr3_aa: CASRGRLAGAPKQFF
j_call: TRBJ2-5; clone_size: NA; d_call: TRBD2; v_call: TRBV4-2; cdr3_nt: TGTGCCAGCAGCCTAACTAGCGGGGGGTCCCAAGAGACCCAGTACTTC; cdr3_aa: CASSLTSGGSQETQYF
j_call: TRBJ1-5; clone_size: NA; d_call: NA; v_call: TRBV12-5; cdr3_nt: TGTGCTAGTGGTTTGGAGGTTCGGGGGCAGCCCCAGCATTTT; cdr3_aa: CASGLEVRGQPQHF
j_call: TRBJ2-1; clone_size: NA; d_call: TRBD2; v_call: TRBV2; cdr3_nt: TGTGCCAGCAGCACGGGGCTAGCGGACAATGAGCAGTTCTTC; cdr3_aa: CASSTGLADNEQFF
j_call: TRBJ1-4; clone_size: NA; d_call: NA; v_call: TRBV19; cdr3_nt: TGTGCCAGTAAAAATACAGGGCCGGCTAATGAAAAACTGTTTTTT; cdr3_aa: CASKNTGPANEKLFF
j_call: TRBJ2-3; clone_size: NA; d_call: NA; v_call: TRBV6-6; cdr3_nt: TGTGCCAGCAGTTATTTCGAGCTAGCGAGCACAGATACGCAGTATTTT; cdr3_aa: CASSYFELASTDTQYF
j_call: TRBJ1-2; clone_size: NA; d_call: NA; v_call: TRBV5-1; cdr3_nt: TGCGCCAGCAGCGCCCAGGGGAACTATGGCTACACCTTC; cdr3_aa: CASSAQGNYGYTF
j_call: TRBJ2-3; clone_size: NA; d_call: NA; v_call: TRBV7-3; cdr3_nt: TGTGCCAGCAGCTTACTAGGAGAATACACAGATACGCAGTATTTT; cdr3_aa: CASSLLGEYTDTQYF
j_call: TRBJ1-5; clone_size: NA; d_call: TRBD1; v_call: TRBV6-5; cdr3_nt: TGTGCCAGCAGTCCTGTACAGGGGGCTAATCAGCCTCAGCATTTT; cdr3_aa: CASSPVQGANQPQHF
j_call: TRBJ1-2; clone_size: NA; d_call: NA; v_call: TRBV29-1; cdr3_nt: TGCAGCGTTGACTCACCAGGGCCGCCTGACTATGGCTACACCTTC; cdr3_aa: CSVDSPGPPDYGYTF
j_call: TRBJ2-3; clone_size: once; d_call: TRBD2; v_call: TRBV5-1; cdr3_nt: TGCGCCAGCAGCTTGGGCGGGGGGCTCACAGATACGCAGTATTTT; cdr3_aa: CASSLGGGLTDTQYF
j_call: TRBJ2-3; clone_size: NA; d_call: NA; v_call: TRBV6-1; cdr3_nt: TGTGCCAGCAGTGTTCTCGTCGGAGGAGATACGCAGTATTTT; cdr3_aa: CASSVLVGGDTQYF
j_call: TRBJ2-3; clone_size: NA; d_call: NA; v_call: TRBV7-8; cdr3_nt: TGTGCCAGCAGACCATCTAGGGGACTCACCTACACAGATACGCAGTATTTT; cdr3_aa: CASRPSRGLTYTDTQYF
j_call: TRBJ2-5; clone_size: NA; d_call: TRBD1; v_call: TRBV5-1; cdr3_nt: TGCGCCAGCAGCACTTGGACAGGCCGAATACAAGAGACCCAGTACTTC; cdr3_aa: CASSTWTGRIQETQYF
j_call: TRBJ2-1; clone_size: NA; d_call: NA; v_call: TRBV7-6; cdr3_nt: TGTGCCAGCAGCTTAGCCAGGGATCAGGAGCAGTTCTTC; cdr3_aa: CASSLARDQEQFF
j_call: TRBJ1-5; clone_size: NA; d_call: NA; v_call: TRBV7-9; cdr3_nt: TGTGCCAGCAGCTTTTCATCAGGGGCCAATCAGCCCCAGCATTTT; cdr3_aa: CASSFSSGANQPQHF
j_call: TRBJ1-4; clone_size: NA; d_call: NA; v_call: TRBV28; cdr3_nt: TGTGCCAGCAGCGTAAGGGACATTTTCTTACTGAATGAAAAACTGTTTTTT; cdr3_aa: CASSVRDIFLLNEKLFF
j_call: TRBJ2-3; clone_size: few; d_call: NA; v_call: TRBV6-1; cdr3_nt: TGTGCCAGCAGTGATCGGACAGCTAGCACAGATACGCAGTATTTT; cdr3_aa: CASSDRTASTDTQYF
j_call: TRBJ2-3; clone_size: NA; d_call: TRBD2; v_call: TRBV7-2; cdr3_nt: TGTGCCAGCAGCACCCAACCAGCGGGGGGGTATGATACGCAGTATTTT; cdr3_aa: CASSTQPAGGYDTQYF
j_call: TRBJ1-1; clone_size: NA; d_call: TRBD1; v_call: TRBV9; cdr3_nt: TGTGCCAGCAGCCTACAGGGGGCATCGAACACTGAAGCTTTCTTT; cdr3_aa: CASSLQGASNTEAFF
j_call: TRBJ1-5; clone_size: NA; d_call: TRBD1; v_call: TRBV7-2; cdr3_nt: TGTGCCAGCAGCTTCCAGGGGGCGAGCAATCAGCCCCAGCATTTT; cdr3_aa: CASSFQGASNQPQHF
j_call: TRBJ1-2; clone_size: few; d_call: TRBD1; v_call: TRBV7-9; cdr3_nt: TGTGCCAGCAGCTCCGATCCGGGACAGGGGTACTATGGCTACACCTTC; cdr3_aa: CASSSDPGQGYYGYTF